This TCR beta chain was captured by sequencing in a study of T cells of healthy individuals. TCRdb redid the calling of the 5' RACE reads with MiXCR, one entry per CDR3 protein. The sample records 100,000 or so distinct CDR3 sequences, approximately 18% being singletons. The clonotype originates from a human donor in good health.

The CDR3 coding sequence is TGCGCCAGCAGCTTGGGGGCGGGAGGCACAGATACGCAGTATTTT. Its protein is CASSLGAGGTDTQYF. The V gene is TRBV5-1, the J gene TRBJ2-3; 7 bases align to TRBD2. Per the germline V gene, CDR1 is SGHRS and CDR2 is YFSETQ. V was clipped by 0 bases and J by 1 base; unmatched bases: 2. CDR3 size: 15 residues.